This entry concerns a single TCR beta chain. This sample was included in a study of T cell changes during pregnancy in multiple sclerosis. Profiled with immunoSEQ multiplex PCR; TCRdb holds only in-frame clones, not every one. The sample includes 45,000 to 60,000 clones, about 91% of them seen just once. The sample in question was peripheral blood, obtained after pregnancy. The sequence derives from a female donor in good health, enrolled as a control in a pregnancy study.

This chain's CDR3 is CSVDQGPYGYTF. In DNA form, the CDR3 reads TGCAGCGTTGACCAGGGTCCATATGGCTACACCTTC. The V and J genes are TRBV29-1 and TRBJ1-2; D perhaps matches TRBD1 (5 bases). V shed 3 bases and J shed 5 bases, with 10 bases lying between them. The CDR3 has 12 amino acids. CDR1 is SQVTM, CDR2 ANQGSEA, per germline.